One sample yielded the 13 T cell receptor beta chains listed below, sequenced in a study of blood T cell repertoires in COVID-19. Using immunoSEQ multiplex PCR, the repertoire was profiled, and TCRdb retains in-frame clones only, with some absent. There are about 200,000 clones in the sample; less than 85% occur only once, and about 5% lies in the top ten. The sample was PBMCs or T cells enriched from blood (not recorded which). Receptors were obtained from a woman between 55 and 75 years old with acute COVID-19.

The chain employs TRBV5-8 and TRBJ2-7, with D maybe TRBD1 (5 bases). This CDR3 is 15 amino acids long. The germline gives CDR1 SGHTS, CDR2 YDEGEE. V was trimmed by 0 bases and J by 4 bases, leaving 14 bases between them. The CDR3 loop reads CASSLGQGIDYEQYV. CDR3 coding DNA: TGTGCCAGCAGCTTGGGTCAGGGAATAGATTACGAGCAGTACGTC.

This clone has only a few counts. This chain uses TRBV28 with TRBJ1-6, with 7 nucleotides matching TRBD1. Germline CDR1 MDHEN, CDR2 SYDVKM. There are 14 residues in the CDR3. V gave up 6 bases and J gave up 10 bases; unmatched junction bases: 9. CDR3 coding DNA: TGTGCCAGCAGAGTATACAGGGGTAGATCACCCCTCCACTTT. Translated: CASRVYRGRSPLHF.

V usage is TRBV24-1 and J usage is TRBJ2-1; 8 bases match TRBD2. The CDR3 is 13 amino acids. Germline V gives CDR1 KGHDR, CDR2 SFDVKD. The trim removed 6 bases at V and 12 bases at J, leaving 9 bases unmatched. Here the CDR3 reads CATSREGGVGQFF. For the CDR3, the DNA is TGTGCCACCAGTCGGGAGGGAGGGGTAGGGCAGTTCTTC.

This clone was detected only once. V is TRBV9 and J is TRBJ1-3; 8 bases are a match to TRBD1. The CDR3 runs to 16 residues. The germline gives CDR1 SGDLS, CDR2 YYNGEE. Unmatched junction bases numbered 8, after V lost 4 bases and J lost 2 bases. The CDR3 DNA reads TGTGCCAGCAGCTCCCCACAGGGGGAAACTGGAAACACCATATATTTT. Translation: CASSSPQGETGNTIYF.

This chain uses TRBV11-3 with TRBJ2-2; D is possibly TRBD1 (6 bases). The CDR3 is 12 amino acids. V shed 2 bases and J shed 13 bases, with 11 bases lying between them. In germline, CDR1 is SGHNT, CDR2 YENEEA. The CDR3 loop is CASSLWDTVLFF. DNA of the CDR3: TGTGCCAGCAGCTTATGGGACACGGTGCTGTTTTTT. Supplemented by reference TRBV11-3 and TRBJ2-2, the full variable domain reads EAGVVQSPRYKIIEKKQPVAFWCNPISGHNTLYWYLQNLGQGPELLIRYENEEAVDDSQLPKDRFSAERLKGVDSTLKIQPAELGDSAVYLCASSLWDTVLFFGEGSRLTVL.

The chain has TRBV28 and TRBJ1-2; D unclear. The V end lost 4 bases, the J end lost 3 bases, and 18 bases lay between the germline ends. CDR1 is MDHEN and CDR2 is SYDVKM in the germline V gene. The CDR3 length is 16 residues. CDR3 sequence (DNA): TGTGCCAGCAGTTGGCCCCCCGAGGGCAGTCACTATGGCTACACCTTC. Amino acid sequence: CASSWPPEGSHYGYTF.

The J gene is TRBJ1-2, the V gene TRBV12-2; the table gives TRBD1 as D, unverified against the DNA. TRBV12-2 is marked as a pseudogene. The length of the CDR3 is 19 residues. The CDR3 nucleotides are TGTGCAAGTCGCTTAGTTGAGTGGGGCCAGAACCAGATGATGGATGGCTACACCTTC. Its protein is CASRLVEWGQNQMMDGYTF.

The chain has TRBV2 and TRBJ1-5; D perhaps matches TRBD1 (5 bases). Germline CDR1 reads SNHLY; CDR2 reads FYNNEI. This CDR3 is built from 16 residues. Between the trimmed V and J ends, which lost 2 bases and 6 bases, there was a span of 17 bases. CDR3 sequence: CASSENPTALGQPQHF. The DNA for the CDR3 is TGTGCCAGCAGTGAAAACCCGACAGCCTTGGGTCAGCCCCAGCATTTT.

The chain combines TRBV25-1 with TRBJ1-4; weak D call: TRBD1 (5 bases). Germline CDR1 is MGHDK and CDR2 is SYGVNS. Trimming stripped 8 bases from V and 3 bases from J, with 16 bases between. The CDR3 spans 15 residues. The CDR3 DNA follows: TGTGCCAGCTGCAAGTTTGACAGCCCTAATGAAAAACTGTTTTTT. Residues: CASCKFDSPNEKLFF. Combining the CDR3 with reference TRBV25-1 and TRBJ1-4 gives the whole variable domain EADIYQTPRYLVIGTGKKITLECSQTMGHDKMYWYQQDPGMELHLIHYSYGVNSTEKGDLSSESTVSRIRTEHFPLTLESARPSHTSQYLCASCKFDSPNEKLFFGSGTQLSVL.

This chain joins TRBV7-2 and TRBJ2-1, with 15 bases identical to TRBD2. There are 16 residues in the CDR3. V lost 7 bases, J lost 0 bases, and 1 base stayed unmatched. The V gene's germline CDR1 is SGHTA and CDR2 FQGNSA. Here the CDR3 DNA reads TGTGCCAGCAAGGGACTAGCGGGAGGCTCCTACAATGAGCAGTTCTTC. It specifies CASKGLAGGSYNEQFF.

The rearrangement links TRBV30 to TRBJ1-2; a possible D gene is TRBD1 (6 bases). V was pared by 3 bases and J by 7 bases, with 18 bases between. Germline V CDR1 and CDR2: GTSNPN, SVGIG (reference sequence). The length of the CDR3 is 14 residues. Here the CDR3 reads CAWRTTYTGFGYTF. CDR3 nucleotides: TGTGCCTGGAGGACCACATACACAGGGTTTGGCTACACCTTC.

V is TRBV9 and J is TRBJ1-3; no firm D call. V gave up 0 bases and J gave up 0 bases, with 10 bases separating them. CDR1 and CDR2 from the germline V gene are SGDLS and YYNGEE. CDR3 length: 16 residues. The CDR3 DNA reads as TGTGCCAGCAGCGTAGGGGCAGGCCTCTCTGGAAACACCATATATTTT. Protein sequence: CASSVGAGLSGNTIYF.

The V call is TRBV7-2, the J call TRBJ1-2, with D unclear. Germline-derived CDR1 and CDR2 are SGHTA and FQGNSA. The CDR3 spans 15 residues. Trimming pared 8 bases from V and 3 bases from J, leaving 19 bases between. CDR3 sequence: CASRPRDPGDYGYTF. Written as DNA, the CDR3 is TGTGCCAGCCGCCCACGTGACCCGGGAGACTATGGCTACACCTTC.